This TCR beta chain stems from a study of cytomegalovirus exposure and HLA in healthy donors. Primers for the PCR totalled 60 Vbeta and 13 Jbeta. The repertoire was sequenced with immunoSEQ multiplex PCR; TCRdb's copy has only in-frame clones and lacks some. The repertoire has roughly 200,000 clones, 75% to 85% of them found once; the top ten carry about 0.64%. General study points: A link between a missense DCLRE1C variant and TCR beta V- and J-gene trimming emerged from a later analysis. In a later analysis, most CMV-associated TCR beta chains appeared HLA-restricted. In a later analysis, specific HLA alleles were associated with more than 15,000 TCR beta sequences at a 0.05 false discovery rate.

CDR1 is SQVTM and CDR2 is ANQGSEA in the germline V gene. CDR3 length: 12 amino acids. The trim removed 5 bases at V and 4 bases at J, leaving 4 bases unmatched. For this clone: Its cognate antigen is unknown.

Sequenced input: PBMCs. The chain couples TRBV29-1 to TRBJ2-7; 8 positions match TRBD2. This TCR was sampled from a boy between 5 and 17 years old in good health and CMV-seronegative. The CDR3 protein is CSVTAGAYEQYF. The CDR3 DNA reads TGCAGCGTTACAGCGGGAGCGTACGAGCAGTACTTC.